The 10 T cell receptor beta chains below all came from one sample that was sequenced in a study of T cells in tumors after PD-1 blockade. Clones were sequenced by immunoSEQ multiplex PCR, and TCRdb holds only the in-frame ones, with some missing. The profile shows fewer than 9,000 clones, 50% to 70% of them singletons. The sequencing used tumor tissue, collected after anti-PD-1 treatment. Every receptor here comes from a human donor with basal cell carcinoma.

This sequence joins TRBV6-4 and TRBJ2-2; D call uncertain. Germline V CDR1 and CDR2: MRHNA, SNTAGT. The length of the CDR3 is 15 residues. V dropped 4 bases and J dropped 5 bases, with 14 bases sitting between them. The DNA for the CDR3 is TGTGCCAGCAGTGTTTCAGCGAGTGGGACCGGGGAGCTGTTTTTT. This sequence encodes CASSVSASGTGELFF.

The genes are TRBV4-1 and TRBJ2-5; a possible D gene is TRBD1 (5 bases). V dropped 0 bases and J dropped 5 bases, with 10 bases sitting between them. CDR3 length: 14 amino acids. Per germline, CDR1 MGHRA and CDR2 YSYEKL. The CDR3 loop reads CASSQDRVSETQYF. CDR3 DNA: TGCGCCAGCAGCCAAGACAGGGTTAGTGAGACCCAGTACTTC.

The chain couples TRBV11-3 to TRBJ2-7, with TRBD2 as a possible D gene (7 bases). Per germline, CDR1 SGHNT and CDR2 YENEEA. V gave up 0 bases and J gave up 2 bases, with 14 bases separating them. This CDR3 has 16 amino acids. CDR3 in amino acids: CASSLERGPGPYEQYF. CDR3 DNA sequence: TGTGCCAGCAGCTTAGAGCGGGGGCCGGGCCCCTACGAGCAGTACTTC.

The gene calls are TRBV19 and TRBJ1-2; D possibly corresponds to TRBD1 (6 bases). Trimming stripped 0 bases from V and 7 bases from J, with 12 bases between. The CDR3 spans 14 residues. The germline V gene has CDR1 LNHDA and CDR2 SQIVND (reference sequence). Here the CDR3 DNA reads TGTGCCAGTAGTATAGAAGGGGGGCACAGTGGCTACACCTTC. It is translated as CASSIEGGHSGYTF.

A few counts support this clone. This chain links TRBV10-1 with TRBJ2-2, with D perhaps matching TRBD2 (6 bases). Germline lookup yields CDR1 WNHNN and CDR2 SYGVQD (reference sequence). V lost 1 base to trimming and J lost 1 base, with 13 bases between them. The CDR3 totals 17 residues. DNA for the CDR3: TGCGCCAGCAGTGAGTTCGGTGACGGGGGGAACACCGGGGAGCTGTTTTTT. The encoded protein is CASSEFGDGGNTGELFF.

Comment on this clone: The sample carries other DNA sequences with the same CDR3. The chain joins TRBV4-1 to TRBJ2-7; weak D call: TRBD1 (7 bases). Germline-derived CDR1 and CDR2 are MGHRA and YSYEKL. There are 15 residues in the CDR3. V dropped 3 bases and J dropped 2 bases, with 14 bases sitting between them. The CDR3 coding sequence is TGCGCCAGCAGCCAGGAGGGGGCTGGCACCTACGAGCAGTACTTC. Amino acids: CASSQEGAGTYEQYF.

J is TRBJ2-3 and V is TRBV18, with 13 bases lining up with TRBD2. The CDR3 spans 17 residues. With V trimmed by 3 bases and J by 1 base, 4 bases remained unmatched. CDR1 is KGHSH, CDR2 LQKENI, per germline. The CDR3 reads CASSPTSGGPRTDTQYF. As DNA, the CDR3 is TGTGCCAGCTCACCGACTAGCGGGGGGCCCCGCACAGATACGCAGTATTTT.

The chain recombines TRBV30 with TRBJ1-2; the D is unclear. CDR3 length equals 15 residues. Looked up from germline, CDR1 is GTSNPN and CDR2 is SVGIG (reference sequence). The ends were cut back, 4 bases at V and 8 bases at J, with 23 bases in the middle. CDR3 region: CAWNPRGGRAWGYTF. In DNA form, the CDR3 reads TGTGCCTGGAATCCTAGAGGAGGCCGGGCGTGGGGCTACACCTTC. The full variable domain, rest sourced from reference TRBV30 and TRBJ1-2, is SQTIHQWPATLVQPVGSPLSLECTVEGTSNPNLYWYRQAAGRGLQLLFYSVGIGQISSEVPQNLSASRPQDRQFILSSKKLLLSDSGFYLCAWNPRGGRAWGYTFGSGTRLTVV.

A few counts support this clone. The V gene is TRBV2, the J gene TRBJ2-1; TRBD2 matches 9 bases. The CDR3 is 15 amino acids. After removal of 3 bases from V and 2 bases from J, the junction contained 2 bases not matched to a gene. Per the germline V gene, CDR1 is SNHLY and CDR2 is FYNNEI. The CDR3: CASSDRTSAYNEQFF. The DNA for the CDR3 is TGTGCCAGCAGTGATCGGACTAGCGCCTACAATGAGCAGTTCTTC.

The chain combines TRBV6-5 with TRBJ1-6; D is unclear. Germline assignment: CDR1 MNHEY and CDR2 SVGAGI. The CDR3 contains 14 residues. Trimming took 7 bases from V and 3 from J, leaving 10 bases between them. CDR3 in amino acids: CASMAVLYNSPLHF. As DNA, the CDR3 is TGTGCCAGCATGGCCGTTCTCTATAATTCACCCCTCCACTTT.